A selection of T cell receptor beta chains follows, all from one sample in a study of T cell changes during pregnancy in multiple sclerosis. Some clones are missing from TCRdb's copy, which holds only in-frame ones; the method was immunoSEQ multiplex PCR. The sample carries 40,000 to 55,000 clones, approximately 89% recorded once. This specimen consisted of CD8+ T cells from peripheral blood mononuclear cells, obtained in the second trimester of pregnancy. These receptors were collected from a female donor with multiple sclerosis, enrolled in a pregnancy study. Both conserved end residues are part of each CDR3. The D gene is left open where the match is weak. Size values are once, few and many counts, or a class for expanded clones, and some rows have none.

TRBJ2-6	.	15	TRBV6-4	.	TGTGCCAGCAGAGCACAGGGCTTTGGGGCCAACGTCCTGACTTTC	CASRAQGFGANVLTF
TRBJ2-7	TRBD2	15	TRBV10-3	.	TGTGCCATCAGTGATGGCCTAGCGGGGACATACGAGCAGTACTTC	CAISDGLAGTYEQYF
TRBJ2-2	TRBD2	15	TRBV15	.	TGTGCCACCAGCAGTACGGGGGGGCGGATCGGGGAGCTGTTTTTT	CATSSTGGRIGELFF
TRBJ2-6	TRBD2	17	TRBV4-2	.	TGTGCCAGCAGCCAAGATGGGCGGGGGGCTGGGGCCAACGTCCTGACTTTC	CASSQDGRGAGANVLTF
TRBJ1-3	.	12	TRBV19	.	TGTGCCAGTAGGCATGGCTCCGACACCATATATTTT	CASRHGSDTIYF
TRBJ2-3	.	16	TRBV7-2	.	TGTGCCAGCAGCTCCCCTAGGGACACCTCCACAGATACGCAGTATTTT	CASSSPRDTSTDTQYF
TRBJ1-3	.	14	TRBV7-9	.	TGTGCCAGCAGCCCACGCGTCTCTGGAAACACCATATATTTT	CASSPRVSGNTIYF
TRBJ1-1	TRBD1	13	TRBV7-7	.	TGTGCCACCGCACAGGGGTTAGGCACTGAAGCTTTCTTT	CATAQGLGTEAFF
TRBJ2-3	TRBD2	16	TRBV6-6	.	TGTGCCAGCAGACCTCTTAGCGGGGGGGCGGTAGATACGCAGTATTTT	CASRPLSGGAVDTQYF
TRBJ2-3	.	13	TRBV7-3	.	TGTGCCAGCAGTTACGTAGCTGCAGACACGCAGTATTTT	CASSYVAADTQYF
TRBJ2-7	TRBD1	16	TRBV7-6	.	TGTGCCAGCAGCTCTCCATCGACAGGGGGACCCAACGAGCAGTACTTC	CASSSPSTGGPNEQYF
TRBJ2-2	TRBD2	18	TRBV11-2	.	TGTGCCAGCAGCGCCTATGTAAGGAGCGGGGCGGGCACCGGGGAGCTGTTTTTT	CASSAYVRSGAGTGELFF
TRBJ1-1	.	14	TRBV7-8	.	TGTGCCAGCAGCTATGGAGCTAGCCGAAGTGAAGCTTTCTTT	CASSYGASRSEAFF
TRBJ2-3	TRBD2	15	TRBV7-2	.	TGTGCCAGCAGGTTAGGGGCGGGGGGGCCGGGTACGCAGTATTTT	CASRLGAGGPGTQYF
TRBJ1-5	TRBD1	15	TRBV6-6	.	TGTGCCAGCCTGACCGGGACAGGGAACAATCAGCCCCAGCATTTT	CASLTGTGNNQPQHF
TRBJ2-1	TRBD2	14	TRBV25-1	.	TGTGCCAGCTCATTCGCGGGGGGCCAAAATGAGCAGTTCTTC	CASSFAGGQNEQFF
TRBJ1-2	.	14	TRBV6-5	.	TGTGCCAGCAGTTACTTCCAGGGCCGGGAGGGCTACACCTTC	CASSYFQGREGYTF
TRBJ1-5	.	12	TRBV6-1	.	TGTGCCAGCAGTGCTGTAAATCAGCCCCAGCATTTT	CASSAVNQPQHF
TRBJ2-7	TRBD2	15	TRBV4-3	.	TGCGCCAGCAGCCAAGTAGCTAGCGGGACCTACGAGCAGTACTTC	CASSQVASGTYEQYF
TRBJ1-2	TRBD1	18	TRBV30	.	TGTGCCTCATTACCTCGAGGAGGGGGCTGGGGTTATAGCTATGGCTACACCTTC	CASLPRGGGWGYSYGYTF
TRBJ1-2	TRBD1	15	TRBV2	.	TGTGCCAACACCCTCGGGGGACAGGGGGCCGATGGCTACACCTTC	CANTLGGQGADGYTF
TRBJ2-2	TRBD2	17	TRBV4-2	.	TGTGCCAGCAGCCAAGATAGAAGCGGGGGGGCCCCCGGGGAGCTGTTTTTT	CASSQDRSGGAPGELFF
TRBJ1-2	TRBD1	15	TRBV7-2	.	TGTGCCAGCAGCTTACCGGGACAGGGGGCGGGTGGCTACACCTTC	CASSLPGQGAGGYTF
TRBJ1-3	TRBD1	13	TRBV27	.	TGTGCCAGCAACCGGGACAGGGGAAACACCATATATTTT	CASNRDRGNTIYF
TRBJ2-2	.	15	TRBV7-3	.	TGTGCTAGCAGCTTAAGTGGGGGGGCTCTTGAGGAGCTGTTTTTT	CASSLSGGALEELFF
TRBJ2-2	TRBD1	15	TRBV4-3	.	TGCGCCAGCAGCCAGTACAGGGGAAACACCGGGGAGCTGTTTTTT	CASSQYRGNTGELFF
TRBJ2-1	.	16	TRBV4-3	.	TGCGCCAGCAGCCAAGACGTCCAGGGGGGCTACAATGAGCAGTTCTTC	CASSQDVQGGYNEQFF
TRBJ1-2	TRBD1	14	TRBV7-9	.	TGTGCCAGCAGCCCCCAGGACAGGCGCTATGGCTACACCTTC	CASSPQDRRYGYTF
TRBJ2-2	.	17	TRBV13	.	TGTGCCAGCAGCTCCGGAATACAGGGACCTAGGGGCGGGGAGCTGTTTTTT	CASSSGIQGPRGGELFF
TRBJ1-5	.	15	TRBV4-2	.	TGTGCCAGCAGCCAAGGTGAGGGGGGGCTTCAGCCCCAGCATTTT	CASSQGEGGLQPQHF
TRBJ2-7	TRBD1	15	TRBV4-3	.	TGCGCCAGCAGCCACGGACAGGGGGACGCCTACGAGCAGTACTTC	CASSHGQGDAYEQYF
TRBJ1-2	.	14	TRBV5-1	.	TGCGCCAGCAGCCCGGACAGCCCAGAAGAAAGCTACACCTTC	CASSPDSPEESYTF
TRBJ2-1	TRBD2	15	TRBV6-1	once	TGTGCCAGCAGTGTTGAAGCGGGGGGGGTGAATGAGCAGTTCTTC	CASSVEAGGVNEQFF
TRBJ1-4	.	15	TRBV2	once	TGTGCCAGACAGACAGACCTTTCAACTAATGAAAAACTGTTTTTT	CARQTDLSTNEKLFF
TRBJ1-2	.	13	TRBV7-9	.	TGTGCCAGCAGCTTAGGAGGACAGTTAGTCCACACCTTC	CASSLGGQLVHTF
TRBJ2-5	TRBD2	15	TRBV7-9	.	TGTGCCAGCAGTTCTAGCGGGGGGGCCCAAGAGACCCAGTACTTC	CASSSSGGAQETQYF
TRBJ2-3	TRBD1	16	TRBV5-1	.	TGCGCCAGCAGCTTGGGGGACAGGCCTAGCACAGATACGCAGTATTTT	CASSLGDRPSTDTQYF
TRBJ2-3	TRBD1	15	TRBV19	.	TGTGCCAGTAGTATAGGGACAGGGGACACAGATACGCAGTATTTT	CASSIGTGDTDTQYF
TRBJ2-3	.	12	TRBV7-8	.	TGTGCCAGCAGCTACCGGGCAGATACGCAGTATTTT	CASSYRADTQYF
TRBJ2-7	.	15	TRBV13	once	TGTGCCAGCAGCCACCGACAGGAGTCTACCTACGAGCAGTACTTC	CASSHRQESTYEQYF
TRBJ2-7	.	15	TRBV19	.	TGTGCCAGTAGTCTCCTGTCGGGGGATTCCTACGAGCAGTACTTC	CASSLLSGDSYEQYF
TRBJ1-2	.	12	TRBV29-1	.	TGCAGCACAACTGGGCGATCCTATGGCTACACCTTC	CSTTGRSYGYTF
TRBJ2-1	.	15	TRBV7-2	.	TGTGCCAGCACCCGAGGCCCCCAGGGGAGCAATGAGCAGTTCTTC	CASTRGPQGSNEQFF
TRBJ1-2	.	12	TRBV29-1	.	TGCAGCGTTGAAGGACAGACTTATGGCTACACCTTC	CSVEGQTYGYTF